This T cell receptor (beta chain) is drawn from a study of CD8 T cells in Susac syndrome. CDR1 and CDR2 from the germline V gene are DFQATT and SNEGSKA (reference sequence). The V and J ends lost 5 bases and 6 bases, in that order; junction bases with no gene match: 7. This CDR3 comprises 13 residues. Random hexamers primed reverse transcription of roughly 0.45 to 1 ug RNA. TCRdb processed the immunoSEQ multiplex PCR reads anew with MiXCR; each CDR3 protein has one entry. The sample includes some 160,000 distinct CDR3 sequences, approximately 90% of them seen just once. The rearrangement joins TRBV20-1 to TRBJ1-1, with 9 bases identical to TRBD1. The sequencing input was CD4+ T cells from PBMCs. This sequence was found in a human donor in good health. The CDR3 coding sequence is TGCAGTGCTGCGGGGACAGGGCTAGCTGAAGCTTTCTTT. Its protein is CSAAGTGLAEAFF.